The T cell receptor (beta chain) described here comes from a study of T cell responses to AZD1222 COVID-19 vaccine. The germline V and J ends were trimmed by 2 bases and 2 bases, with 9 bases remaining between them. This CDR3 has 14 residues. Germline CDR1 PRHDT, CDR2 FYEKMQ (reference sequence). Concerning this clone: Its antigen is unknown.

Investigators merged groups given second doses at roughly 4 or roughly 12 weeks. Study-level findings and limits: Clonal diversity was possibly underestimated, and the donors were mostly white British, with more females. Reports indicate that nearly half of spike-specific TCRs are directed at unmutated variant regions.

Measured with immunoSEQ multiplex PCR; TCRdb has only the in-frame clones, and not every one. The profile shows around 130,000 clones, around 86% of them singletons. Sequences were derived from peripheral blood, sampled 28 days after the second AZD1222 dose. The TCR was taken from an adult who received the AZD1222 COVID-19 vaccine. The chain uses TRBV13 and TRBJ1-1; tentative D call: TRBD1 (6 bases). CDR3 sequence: CASSLRGGNTEAFF. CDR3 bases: TGTGCCAGCAGCTTAAGAGGGGGAAACACTGAAGCTTTCTTT.